This T cell receptor beta chain was captured in a study of monozygotic twins with cystic fibrosis. Points from the study as a whole: V usage most resembled the co-twin in 13 of 16 pairs. The repertoire was suggested to be naive-dominated, clonality median approximately 0.0098. Unrelated CF individuals shared fewer identical clonotypes than monozygotic CF twins.

V lost 1 base and J 4 bases, leaving 8 bases between the germline ends. The CDR3 is made up of 14 amino acids. The germline V gene has CDR1 MNHEY and CDR2 SMNVEV (reference sequence). The assay was immunoSEQ multiplex PCR, and TCRdb's table has in-frame clones only and misses some. Of about 14,000 clones in the sample, about 93% were seen once. A word on this clone: The antigen is unknown.

The source material was blood. This sequence was found in a girl aged 2-15 years with cystic fibrosis. The chain links TRBV27 to TRBJ2-1; the D is unclear. Here the CDR3 reads CASSLWRSYNEQFF. CDR3 nucleotide sequence: TGTGCCAGCAGTTTATGGCGGTCTTACAATGAGCAGTTCTTC.